Each of the 21 T cell receptor beta chains below was sequenced from the same sample in a study of blood T cell repertoires in COVID-19. Only in-frame clones appear in the TCRdb table, and some are missing; sequencing was by immunoSEQ multiplex PCR. The table includes some 160,000 clones, 84% detected once. The sequenced sample was peripheral blood. Receptors originate from a woman older than 75 with COVID-19, enrolled during active disease.

V gene TRBV29-1 combines with J gene TRBJ1-2, with D possibly matching TRBD1 (5 bases). The CDR3 spans 12 residues. Germline-derived CDR1 and CDR2 are SQVTM and ANQGSEA. The V end was cut by 7 bases, the J end by 2 bases, with 11 bases between. The CDR3 reads CSGGGENYGYTF. The DNA for the CDR3 is TGCAGCGGGGGGGGAGAGAACTATGGCTACACCTTC.

This clone was recorded only once. The chain carries TRBV9 and TRBJ1-1; D call uncertain. V was shortened by 0 bases and J by 3 bases, with 6 bases between the two germline ends. This CDR3 is 13 amino acids long. The germline gives CDR1 SGDLS, CDR2 YYNGEE. Here the CDR3 DNA reads TGTGCCAGCAGCGTAGGAGGCTACACTGAAGCTTTCTTT. It specifies CASSVGGYTEAFF. The full variable domain, its missing parts supplied by reference TRBV9 and TRBJ1-1, is DSGVTQTPKHLITATGQRVTLRCSPRSGDLSVYWYQQSLDQGLQFLIQYYNGEERAKGNILERFSAQQFPDLHSELNLSSLELGDSALYFCASSVGGYTEAFFGQGTRLTVV.

V and J are TRBV14 and TRBJ2-5; the match to TRBD1 covers 8 bases. J was trimmed by 5 bases and V by 2 bases; bases with no gene match: 7. This CDR3 has 15 amino acids. Germline CDR1 reads SGHDN; CDR2 reads FVKESK. The CDR3 nucleotides read TGTGCCAGCAGCCAACTCAGGGGGCCTTGGGAGACCCAGTACTTC. It translates to CASSQLRGPWETQYF. Drawing the rest from reference TRBV14 and TRBJ2-5, the complete variable domain is EAGVTQFPSHSVIEKGQTVTLRCDPISGHDNLYWYRRVMGKEIKFLLHFVKESKQDESGMPNNRFLAERTGGTYSTLKVQPAELEDSGVYFCASSQLRGPWETQYFGPGTRLLVL.

The chain has TRBV14 and TRBJ1-2; tentatively, D is TRBD1 (6 bases). Germline V gene lookup returns CDR1 SGHDN and CDR2 FVKESK. Between the trimmed V and J ends, which lost 4 bases and 5 bases, there was a span of 8 bases. CDR3 length equals 12 residues. As DNA, the CDR3 is TGTGCCAGCAGCCGAACAGGGTATGGCTACACCTTC. Protein product: CASSRTGYGYTF.

The chain employs TRBV19 and TRBJ1-2, with D perhaps TRBD1 (5 bases). Germline V gives CDR1 LNHDA, CDR2 SQIVND (reference sequence). V was clipped by 5 bases and J by 8 bases, with 27 bases between them. The CDR3 has 17 residues. CDR3 nucleotides: TGTGCCAGTAGTCCTCCAGGTGCCGCAGTGGGGGGAGGCGGCTACACCTTC. As protein: CASSPPGAAVGGGGYTF.

The chain uses TRBV7-9 and TRBJ2-3; possibly TRBD1 for D (6 bases). CDR1 and CDR2 from the germline V gene are SEHNR and FQNEAQ (reference sequence). The CDR3 is 14 residues long. The germline V and J ends were trimmed by 1 base and 6 bases, with 11 bases remaining between them. The CDR3 sequence is CASSLDRVGDTQYF. The CDR3 DNA follows: TGTGCCAGCAGCTTAGACAGGGTAGGGGATACGCAGTATTTT.

The rearrangement uses TRBV30 and TRBJ1-2; 7 bases align to TRBD1. Germline CDR1 is GTSNPN and CDR2 is SVGIG (reference sequence). The length of the CDR3 is 17 residues. The J segment lost 0 bases and the V segment lost 5 bases, leaving 15 bases of the junction unmatched. DNA for the CDR3: TGTGCCTGGCGGACAGGACTTCTCCTAAATACTAACTATGGCTACACCTTC. Encoded protein: CAWRTGLLLNTNYGYTF.

In its sample, this clone was seen once. CDR3 sequence reads: CASSPTGDTEAFF. CDR3 DNA: TGCGCCAGCAGCCCGACAGGGGACACTGAAGCTTTCTTT. V is TRBV5-1 and J is TRBJ1-1; 8 nucleotides match TRBD1. The CDR3 consists of 13 residues. Germline loops: CDR1 SGHRS, CDR2 YFSETQ. Unmatched junction bases numbered 2, after V lost 4 bases and J lost 3 bases.

This chain connects TRBV7-9 to TRBJ2-5; 8 nucleotides agree with TRBD1. The CDR3 has 16 amino acids. Germline assignment: CDR1 SEHNR and CDR2 FQNEAQ (reference sequence). V was pared by 5 bases and J by 0 bases, with 8 bases of the junction left unmatched. CDR3 in DNA: TGTGCCAGCAGCCAGGGACAGGAGATGTACCAAGAGACCCAGTACTTC. Translating it yields CASSQGQEMYQETQYF. The full variable domain, with the rest looked up from reference TRBV7-9 and TRBJ2-5, is DTGVSQNPRHKITKRGQNVTFRCDPISEHNRLYWYRQTLGQGPEFLTYFQNEAQLEKSRLLSDRFSAERPKGSFSTLEIQRTEQGDSAMYLCASSQGQEMYQETQYFGPGTRLLVL.

This rearrangement joins TRBV28 to TRBJ1-5; D possibly corresponds to TRBD1 (6 bases). With 3 bases removed from V and 11 bases from J, the gap between germline ends came to 14 bases. The CDR3 has 13 residues. The germline gives CDR1 MDHEN, CDR2 SYDVKM. The CDR3 DNA reads as TGTGCCAGCAGTTTGGGCGTCCCAGGGGCCCAGCATTTT. Translation: CASSLGVPGAQHF.

This chain joins TRBV7-2 and TRBJ2-5; 8 nucleotides match TRBD1. This CDR3 has 15 amino acids. With V trimmed by 5 bases and J by 4 bases, 9 bases remained unmatched. Looked up from germline, CDR1 is SGHTA and CDR2 is FQGNSA. The CDR3 DNA sequence: TGTGCCAGCAGCCCGCAGGGGGCGCGTATAGAGACCCAGTACTTC. Translated, it gives CASSPQGARIETQYF.

V gene TRBV29-1 combines with J gene TRBJ2-7, with D maybe TRBD1 (5 bases). Germline CDR1 SQVTM, CDR2 ANQGSEA. The V gene lost 4 bases and the J gene lost 6 bases, with 13 bases spanning the gap. The CDR3 sequence is 12 residues long. The CDR3 spells CSVVIQAGEQYF. DNA for the CDR3: TGCAGCGTTGTAATACAGGCTGGCGAGCAGTACTTC.

This chain links TRBV27 with TRBJ2-3, with 11 nucleotides matching TRBD2. Germline V gives CDR1 MNHEY, CDR2 SMNVEV (reference sequence). The CDR3 is 15 residues long. With 6 bases clipped from V and 7 bases from J, the junction kept 9 bases outside the gene matches. The CDR3 sequence: CASRAVAGGPNTQYF. The DNA of the CDR3 is TGTGCCAGCAGAGCAGTAGCGGGAGGGCCAAATACGCAGTATTTT.

The chain joins TRBV6-2 or TRBV6-3 to TRBJ2-1; 14 nucleotides line up with TRBD2. This CDR3 spans 17 amino acids. After removal of 5 bases from V and 4 bases from J, the junction contained 7 bases not matched to a gene. Germline values: CDR1 MNHEY, CDR2 SVGEGT. The CDR3 is CASSAGTSGRWYNEQFF. In DNA form, the CDR3 reads TGTGCCAGCAGTGCCGGGACTAGCGGGAGATGGTACAATGAGCAGTTCTTC.

This clone showed up just a few times. This chain joins TRBV28 and TRBJ2-7; D possibly corresponds to TRBD1 (6 bases). The CDR3 extends over 14 amino acids. Germline CDR1 reads MDHEN; CDR2 reads SYDVKM. V was clipped by 7 bases and J by 1 base, with 14 bases between them. CDR3 sequence: CASTTGRLSYEQYF. The CDR3 DNA follows: TGTGCCAGCACGACAGGAAGACTTTCCTACGAGCAGTACTTC. Supplemented by reference TRBV28 and TRBJ2-7, the full variable domain reads DVKVTQSSRYLVKRTGEKVFLECVQDMDHENMFWYRQDPGLGLRLIYFSYDVKMKEKGDIPEGYSVSREKKERFSLILESASTNQTSMYLCASTTGRLSYEQYFGPGTRLTVT.

The chain employs TRBV28 and TRBJ1-4; TRBD1 is a possible D gene (5 bases). Germline V gene sequence: CDR1 MDHEN, CDR2 SYDVKM. Trimming pared 3 bases from V and 3 bases from J, leaving 8 bases between. The CDR3 has 14 residues. The CDR3 here is CASSFAGSNEKLFF. In DNA, the CDR3 is TGTGCCAGCAGTTTTGCAGGGTCTAATGAAAAACTGTTTTTT.

This clone was recorded only once. This chain joins TRBV5-1 and TRBJ2-7; 9 bases agree with TRBD2. The CDR3 runs to 15 residues. Germline V CDR1 and CDR2: SGHRS, YFSETQ. J gave up 3 bases and V 4 bases, and 8 bases lay outside the gene matches. This CDR3 reads CASSPWLAGNYEQYF. The CDR3, as DNA: TGCGCCAGCAGCCCCTGGCTAGCGGGAAACTACGAGCAGTACTTC. Together with reference TRBV5-1 and TRBJ2-7, the CDR3 gives the full variable domain: KAGVTQTPRYLIKTRGQQVTLSCSPISGHRSVSWYQQTPGQGLQFLFEYFSETQRNKGNFPGRFSGRQFSNSRSEMNVSTLELGDSALYLCASSPWLAGNYEQYFGPGTRLTVT.

The chain recombines TRBV16 with TRBJ1-1; D perhaps matches TRBD1 (6 bases). V was cut by 3 bases and J by 0 bases, with 14 bases left in between. The length of the CDR3 is 16 residues. The V gene's germline CDR1 is KGHSY and CDR2 FQNENV. The CDR3 region is CASSQQHRVMNTEAFF. DNA for the CDR3: TGTGCCAGCAGCCAGCAACACAGGGTGATGAACACTGAAGCTTTCTTT.

This clone was seen only a few times. This chain connects TRBV7-2 to TRBJ1-5; 10 bases map to TRBD1. The germline CDR1 and CDR2 sequences are SGHTA and FQGNSA. The CDR3 has 14 amino acids. V shed 5 bases and J 6 bases; nucleotides not matched to a gene: 4. The CDR3 sequence: CASSPGQGIQPQHF. The DNA of the CDR3 is TGTGCCAGCAGCCCGGGACAGGGGATTCAGCCCCAGCATTTT.

This clone was seen just once. V and J are TRBV1 and TRBJ2-7; TRBD2 is the table's D call and was not checked against the DNA. TRBV1 counts as a pseudogene. The CDR3 runs to 15 residues. The DNA of the CDR3 is TGCACCAGCAGCCAAGAGCTAGCGGGATACTGCGAGCAGTACTTC. Protein product: CTSSQELAGYCEQYF.

The sample holds one count of this clone. The V gene is TRBV10-3, the J gene TRBJ1-2, with 9 bases aligning to TRBD1. V trimming: 10 bases; J trimming: 3 bases; junction bases outside the gene matches: 9. The CDR3 contains 14 residues. Germline V gene data show CDR1 as ENHRY and CDR2 as SYGVKD. The CDR3 here is CATHKGQGDYGYTF. The CDR3 DNA sequence: TGTGCCACCCACAAGGGACAGGGTGACTATGGCTACACCTTC.